Shown below are 7 T cell receptor beta chains from a single sample sequenced in a study of CD8 T cells in ankylosing spondylitis. General observations from the study: Among TCR beta sequences, a motif of eight or nine highly homologous variants appeared characteristic of ankylosing spondylitis blood.

The antigens these receptors bind are not known. TCRdb independently ran MiXCR on the 5' RACE reads; one entry per CDR3 protein. This table holds roughly 490,000 distinct CDR3 sequences, roughly 5.2% found once. Sequencing was done on a sample of blood, either unsorted or a sorted T cell fraction (not recorded which). These receptors all stem from a male donor with ankylosing spondylitis.

At least ten counts were recorded for this clonotype. The genes are TRBV21-1 and TRBJ1-2. TRBV21-1 is labeled a pseudogene. The CDR3 runs 15 residues. The CDR3 nucleotides read TGTGCCAGCAGCAAATCAACTGTGATGTTCTATGGCTACACCTTC. Protein: CASSKSTVMFYGYTF.

The chain uses TRBV7-2 and TRBJ2-7, with TRBD2 matching over 15 bases. V lost 3 bases and J lost 9; bases outside the gene matches: 6. CDR3 length equals 15 residues. Germline V gene lookup returns CDR1 SGHTA and CDR2 FQGNSA. The CDR3 reads CASSFGLAGGERQYF. The DNA for the CDR3 is TGTGCCAGCAGCTTCGGACTAGCGGGGGGGGAAAGGCAGTACTTC.

In this sample, this clonotype turned up many times. The chain has TRBV6-1 and TRBJ2-3, with D possibly TRBD2 on 5 matching bases. Trimming cost V 7 bases and J 0 bases, with 14 bases left between them. CDR1 MNHNS and CDR2 SASEGT come from the germline V gene. The CDR3 is 15 residues long. CDR3 protein: CASTQRVYSTDTQYF. The DNA for the CDR3 is TGTGCCAGCACCCAGAGGGTGTATAGCACAGATACGCAGTATTTT.

This clonotype occurred many times. The chain combines TRBV4-2 with TRBJ1-4, with D maybe TRBD1 (6 bases). The germline V gene has CDR1 LGHNA and CDR2 YNFKEQ. The CDR3 is 16 amino acids. Trimming shortened V by 4 bases and J by 5 bases, and 17 bases separated the two germline ends. The CDR3: CASSRSAQGNNEKLFF. The CDR3 nucleotides read TGTGCCAGCAGCCGCTCCGCACAGGGTAACAATGAAAAACTGTTTTTT.

In its sample, this clonotype was seen many times. This chain uses TRBV5-1 with TRBJ2-1, with no clear D. This CDR3 has 15 residues. The germline V gene encodes CDR1 SGHRS and CDR2 YFSETQ. The V gene lost 2 bases and the J gene lost 0 bases, with 9 bases spanning the gap. DNA for the CDR3: TGCGCCAGCAGCTTACTTCCTGGCTCCTACAATGAGCAGTTCTTC. Amino acids: CASSLLPGSYNEQFF.

Ten or more counts support this clonotype. The rearrangement joins TRBV4-1 to TRBJ1-4, with TRBD1 matching over 9 bases. Per the germline V gene, CDR1 is MGHRA and CDR2 is YSYEKL. With 0 bases clipped from V and 5 bases from J, the junction kept 4 bases outside the gene matches. CDR3 length: 16 amino acids. Here the CDR3 reads CASSQEFGTGNEKLFF. The CDR3 DNA is TGCGCCAGCAGCCAAGAGTTCGGGACAGGGAATGAAAAACTGTTTTTT.

This clonotype was counted ten times or more. This chain uses TRBV20-1 with TRBJ1-2; maybe TRBD1 (6 bases). This CDR3 has 15 amino acids. V was clipped by 0 bases and J by 7 bases, with 18 bases between them. Per the germline V gene, CDR1 is DFQATT and CDR2 is SNEGSKA (reference sequence). The CDR3 DNA reads TGCAGTGCTAGAGATAGGGTGTTGGGGGCAGGTGGCTACACCTTC. This encodes CSARDRVLGAGGYTF.